This T cell receptor (beta chain) was identified in a study of blood T cell repertoires in COVID-19. Study-level background: Some COVID-19 samples were acute and others convalescent; all came from the United States, Italy and Spain. Nucleic acid was either cDNA or gDNA, and it came from T cells, B-cell-depleted T cells, or PBMCs.

Source study methods: From reference gene primer amplification, estimates of nucleated cell counts were derived. TCRdb's table, derived via immunoSEQ multiplex PCR, lists solely in-frame clones and lacks some. V and J calls and clone size are copied from that table; D and trimming were computed from the DNA. The data hold around 11,000 clones, with roughly 83% observed a single time. V lost 0 bases, J lost 4 bases, and 5 bases stayed unmatched. There are 15 residues in the CDR3. Germline V CDR1 and CDR2: GTSNPN, SVGIG (reference sequence). The sequenced sample was peripheral blood. The TCR originated in a human donor in a cohort sampled during active COVID-19. This chain joins TRBV30 and TRBJ2-5; 10 bases match TRBD2. CDR3 in amino acids: CAWSVASGSGETQYF. CDR3 nucleotides: TGTGCCTGGAGTGTAGCTAGCGGGAGTGGAGAGACCCAGTACTTC.